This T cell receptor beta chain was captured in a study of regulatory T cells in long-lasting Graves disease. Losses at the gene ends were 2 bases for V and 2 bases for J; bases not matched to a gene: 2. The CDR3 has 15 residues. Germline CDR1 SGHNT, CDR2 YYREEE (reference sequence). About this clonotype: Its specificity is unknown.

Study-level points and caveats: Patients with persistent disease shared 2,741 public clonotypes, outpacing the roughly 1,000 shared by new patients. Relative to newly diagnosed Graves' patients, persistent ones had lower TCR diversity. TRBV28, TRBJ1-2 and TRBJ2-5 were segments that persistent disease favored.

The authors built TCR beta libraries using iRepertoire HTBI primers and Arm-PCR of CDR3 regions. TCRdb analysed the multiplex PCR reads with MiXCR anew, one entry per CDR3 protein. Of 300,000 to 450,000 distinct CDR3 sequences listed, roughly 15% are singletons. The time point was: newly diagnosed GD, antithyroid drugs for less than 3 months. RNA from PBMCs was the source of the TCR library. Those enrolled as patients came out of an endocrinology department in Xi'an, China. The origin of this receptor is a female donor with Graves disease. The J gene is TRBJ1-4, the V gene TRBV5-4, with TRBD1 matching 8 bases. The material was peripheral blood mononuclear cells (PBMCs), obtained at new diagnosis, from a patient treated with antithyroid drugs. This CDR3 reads CASSLQGGTNEKLFF. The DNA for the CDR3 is TGTGCCAGCAGCTTACAGGGGGGGACTAATGAAAAACTGTTTTTT.